Below, 17 T cell receptor beta chains from the same sample are listed, as sequenced in a study of blood T cell repertoires in COVID-19. Repertoires were generated with immunoSEQ multiplex PCR, while TCRdb's copy carries only in-frame clones and drops some. The sample yields 130,000 to 150,000 clones, 88% seen once. Sequencing was performed on peripheral blood. These receptors were collected from a human donor in a cohort sampled during active COVID-19.

The genes are TRBV6-5 and TRBJ1-1, with 10 positions matching TRBD1. The germline V gene has CDR1 MNHEY and CDR2 SVGAGI. The CDR3 has 14 amino acids. The ends lost 5 bases at V and 6 bases at J; junction bases unmatched: 6. The CDR3 sequence is CASSPTGQGAEAFF. In DNA, the CDR3 is TGTGCCAGCAGTCCCACCGGACAGGGGGCTGAAGCTTTCTTT.

Only a few counts were recorded for this clone. The chain couples TRBV3-1 (or the pseudogene TRBV3-2) to TRBJ2-1; 8 nucleotides agree with TRBD2. V shed 2 bases and J 0 bases; nucleotides not matched to a gene: 0. Looked up from germline, CDR1 is LGHDT and CDR2 is YNNKEL (reference sequence). The CDR3 extends over 15 amino acids. CDR3 region: CASSQTSGSYNEQFF. DNA of the CDR3: TGTGCCAGCAGCCAAACTAGCGGCTCCTACAATGAGCAGTTCTTC.

The gene calls are TRBV11-2 and TRBJ2-7; perhaps TRBD2 as D (6 bases). Germline-derived CDR1 and CDR2 are SGHAT and FQNNGV. The CDR3 sequence is 16 residues long. V was shortened by 5 bases and J by 6 bases, with 23 bases between the two germline ends. The CDR3, as DNA: TGTGCCAGCAGCCAACATGGGAGGCCGAGTCCGGGCGAGCAGTACTTC. Protein: CASSQHGRPSPGEQYF.

This clone occurred a few times. In DNA form, the CDR3 reads TGTGCCAGCAGCCCTCTGGGACAGGCACGAAATGAGCAGTTCTTC. Its translation: CASSPLGQARNEQFF. V gene TRBV13 combines with J gene TRBJ2-1, with TRBD1 identical over 8 bases. This CDR3 region has 15 residues. The germline V gene encodes CDR1 PRHDT and CDR2 FYEKMQ (reference sequence). Trimming removed 5 bases from V and 7 bases from J; junction bases left unmatched: 10.

This CDR3 is CASSYREGSYEQYF. CDR3 DNA: TGTGCCAGCAGCTACCGGGAGGGTTCCTACGAGCAGTACTTC. The chain employs TRBV7-2 and TRBJ2-7, with TRBD2 matching 8 bases. The ends lost 4 bases at V and 1 base at J; junction bases unmatched: 3. The CDR3 spans 14 residues. Germline CDR1 is SGHTA and CDR2 is FQGNSA.

The chain carries TRBV4-1 and TRBJ1-5; possible D gene TRBD1, 6 bases. Trimming cost V 2 bases and J 1 base, with 18 bases left between them. Germline V gene sequence: CDR1 MGHRA, CDR2 YSYEKL. The CDR3 spans 18 residues. CDR3 sequence reads: CASSQIPGTPTSNQPQHF. The CDR3 coding sequence is TGCGCCAGCAGCCAAATTCCCGGGACACCGACGAGCAATCAGCCCCAGCATTTT.

This sequence joins TRBV7-3 and TRBJ2-7; 9 bases agree with TRBD1. Germline CDR1 and CDR2: SGHTA and FQGTGA. Trimming cost V 5 bases and J 6 bases; bases outside gene matches: 5. CDR3 length: 13 amino acids. CDR3 protein: CASSLLQGAEQYF. CDR3 sequence (DNA): TGTGCCAGCAGCCTCTTACAGGGGGCCGAGCAGTACTTC.

The chain carries TRBV5-1 and TRBJ2-5, with a weak D call TRBD1 (6 bases). V was cut by 1 base and J by 3 bases, with 16 bases left in between. This CDR3 has 16 amino acids. CDR1 SGHRS and CDR2 YFSETQ come from the germline V gene. CDR3 sequence (DNA): TGCGCCAGCAGCTTGCTCCCGGGGCAGGGGAAAGAGACCCAGTACTTC. As protein: CASSLLPGQGKETQYF.

This sequence joins TRBV6-6 and TRBJ1-4, with 8 positions matching TRBD1. The CDR3 runs to 14 residues. Per germline, CDR1 MNHNY and CDR2 SVGAGI (reference sequence). V shed 2 bases, J shed 5 bases, and the junction held 1 base outside the gene matches. The CDR3 DNA follows: TGTGCCAGCAGTTACAGGACAGGGAATGAAAAACTGTTTTTT. Protein sequence: CASSYRTGNEKLFF.

The chain is built from TRBV9 and TRBJ2-2; TRBD2 matches 7 bases. Germline-derived CDR1 and CDR2 are SGDLS and YYNGEE. There are 17 residues in the CDR3. V shed 0 bases and J 0 bases; nucleotides not matched to a gene: 5. In DNA, the CDR3 is TGTGCCAGCAGCGTAGGTCTAGCGGCCACGAACACCGGGGAGCTGTTTTTT. This codes for CASSVGLAATNTGELFF.

The chain couples TRBV24-1 to TRBJ2-1, with D tentatively TRBD2 (6 bases). In germline, CDR1 is KGHDR, CDR2 SFDVKD. The CDR3 sequence is 17 residues long. V lost 10 bases and J lost 2, with 23 bases in between. The CDR3 sequence is CATSGTPETSTYNEQFF. Written as DNA, the CDR3 is TGTGCCACGTCGGGGACGCCGGAAACTAGCACCTACAATGAGCAGTTCTTC.

J is TRBJ2-1 and V is TRBV11-3, with D possibly matching TRBD2 (6 bases). Germline CDR1 is SGHNT and CDR2 is YENEEA. The CDR3 spans 15 residues. Between the trimmed V and J ends, which lost 3 bases and 0 bases, there was a span of 9 bases. As DNA, the CDR3 is TGTGCCAGCAGCTTTACTAGCCGCTCCTACAATGAGCAGTTCTTC. Protein product: CASSFTSRSYNEQFF.

This clone was seen only a few times. The chain is built from TRBV9 and TRBJ2-3, with 8 bases aligning to TRBD1. V shed 3 bases, J shed 2 bases, and the junction held 11 bases outside the gene matches. This CDR3 has 17 residues. Germline-derived CDR1 and CDR2 are SGDLS and YYNGEE. CDR3 amino acids: CASSGPPGRGLTDTQYF. The CDR3 DNA is TGTGCCAGCAGCGGCCCACCGGGCAGGGGGCTCACAGATACGCAGTATTTT.

J is TRBJ1-6 and V is TRBV5-4, with 11 bases that match TRBD1. With V trimmed by 0 bases and J by 9 bases, 5 bases remained unmatched. CDR1 and CDR2 from the germline V gene are SGHNT and YYREEE (reference sequence). This CDR3 is 16 amino acids long. The CDR3 loop is CASSLAIGQGASPLHF. The DNA for the CDR3 is TGTGCCAGCAGCTTGGCGATCGGACAGGGGGCTTCACCCCTCCACTTT. The full variable domain, its missing parts supplied by reference TRBV5-4 and TRBJ1-6, is ETGVTQSPTHLIKTRGQQVTLRCSSQSGHNTVSWYQQALGQGPQFIFQYYREEENGRGNFPPRFSGLQFPNYSSELNVNALELDDSALYLCASSLAIGQGASPLHFGNGTRLTVT.

CDR3 in amino acids: CASRSTSGRYEQYF. DNA of the CDR3: TGTGCCAGCAGAAGTACTAGCGGGAGGTACGAGCAGTACTTC. This chain connects TRBV28 to TRBJ2-7, with 12 bases lining up with TRBD2. The CDR3 has 14 amino acids. Germline CDR1 is MDHEN and CDR2 is SYDVKM. J gave up 4 bases and V 6 bases, and 4 bases lay outside the gene matches.

V usage is TRBV19 and J usage is TRBJ2-6, with 9 positions matching TRBD1. CDR3 size: 18 residues. The trim removed 6 bases at V and 4 bases at J, leaving 13 bases unmatched. Germline lookup yields CDR1 LNHDA and CDR2 SQIVND (reference sequence). The CDR3 sequence: CASRTQGARSSGANVLTF. CDR3 nucleotides: TGTGCCAGTAGGACACAGGGGGCTAGGTCCTCCGGGGCCAACGTCCTGACTTTC.

This chain connects TRBV6-2 or TRBV6-3 to TRBJ2-1, with D maybe TRBD1 (6 bases). V shed 5 bases and J shed 7 bases, with 6 bases lying between them. The CDR3 loop spans 11 amino acids. Germline V gives CDR1 MNHEY, CDR2 SVGEGT. CDR3 coding DNA: TGTGCCAGCAGTCAGGGGAATGAGCAGTTCTTC. Protein: CASSQGNEQFF.